This T cell receptor (beta chain) is from a study of T cell repertoires in cytomegalovirus infection. TCRdb re-called the reads through MiXCR, storing one row per CDR3 protein. The sample gives roughly 27,000 distinct CDR3 sequences, 15% to 20% of which show up once; approximately 80% is in the top ten. A remark on this clonotype: Its antigen is not identified.

CDR1 is PRHDT and CDR2 is FYEKMQ in the germline V gene (reference sequence). Trimming stripped 0 bases from V and 10 bases from J, with 7 bases between. This CDR3 contains 12 residues. This sample comprised CD8+ T cells from cultured PBMCs, obtained from culture after CMV antigen stimulation. The clonotype comes from a human donor in good health (CMV status not recorded). Some clones in this sample may be carry-over from other donors' samples. This chain links TRBV13 with TRBJ2-1; D is undetermined. The CDR3, as DNA: TGTGCCAGCAGCTTAGGGAGGCCCGAGCAGTTCTTC. This gives the protein CASSLGRPEQFF.